This entry concerns a single T cell receptor beta chain. Its antigen remains unknown. This specimen comes from a study of T cell responses to AZD1222 COVID-19 vaccine. Points from the study as a whole: Possibly, clonal diversity was underestimated; donors were largely white British and included more females. Reportedly, nearly half the spike-specific TCRs target unmutated variant regions.

There are 15 residues in the CDR3. Per the germline V gene, CDR1 is SGHTA and CDR2 is FQGTGA. The V end was cut by 1 base, the J end by 4 bases, with 13 bases between. Pooled samples include second doses given at about 4 or 12 weeks. The protocol was immunoSEQ multiplex PCR, while the TCRdb copy is restricted to in-frame clones and leaves out a portion. Of around 130,000 clones listed, 80% to 95% were seen once; the top ten hold about 4%. Here the sequenced sample was peripheral blood, taken 28 days after the second AZD1222 dose. This receptor was identified in an adult who received the AZD1222 COVID-19 vaccine. V usage is TRBV7-3 and J usage is TRBJ1-2; possible D gene TRBD1, 6 bases. CDR3 nucleotides: TGTGCCAGCAGCTTAAGGGGCCGGGACACCTATGGCTACACCTTC. Its protein is CASSLRGRDTYGYTF.